Included here is one T cell receptor beta chain sequence, with context. Its antigen is unknown. CD4+ T cells from unexposed donors were obtained before the COVID-19 pandemic (2011-2018). Isolation of CD4+ T cells took place after approximately 11 days in culture. Assay: immunoSEQ multiplex PCR; the TCRdb copy retains only in-frame clones and omits some. Here the sample spans just over 15,000 clones, roughly 78% being singletons. This sample was taken from a study of CD4 T cells in relation to SARS-CoV-2 and coronaviruses. Trimming at V came to 5 bases and at J to 7 bases, leaving 8 bases not matched to a gene. This CDR3 has 14 residues. Germline V lookup: CDR1 MNHNY, CDR2 SVGAGI (reference sequence).

The receptor was isolated from a human donor in good health. The source material was CD4+ T cells from PBMCs, cultured in vitro. This chain uses TRBV6-6 with TRBJ2-3, with 8 nucleotides matching TRBD1. The CDR3 loop reads CASSNPGQGNTQYF. The CDR3 DNA follows: TGTGCCAGCAGTAATCCCGGACAGGGCAATACGCAGTATTTT.